One sample yielded the 3 T cell receptor beta chains listed below, sequenced in a study of molecular identifiers for immune sequencing clone quantification. TCRdb reprocessed the PCR reads with MiXCR, giving one entry per CDR3 protein. Counted here are more than 450,000 distinct CDR3 sequences, about 25% occurring once; the ten biggest clones make up 0.7% to 0.9%. Sequenced sample: naive CD8+ T cells from blood, with Jurkat cell RNA spiked in. Subset meaning: FACS-sorted CD8+CD4-CCR7+CD45RA+ naive T cells. The source is a human donor in good health. Some libraries in this study had Jurkat cell RNA spiked in.

This clonotype was seen many times. CDR3 nucleotide sequence: TGTGCCAGCAGTGAGGACTTCTACGAGCAGTACTTC. Protein product: CASSEDFYEQYF. The chain has TRBV6-6 and TRBJ2-7, with a tentative D call TRBD2 (5 bases). The CDR3 runs 12 residues. Looked up from germline, CDR1 is MNHNY and CDR2 is SVGAGI (reference sequence). V lost 5 bases to trimming and J lost 3 bases, with 8 bases between them.

CDR3 in DNA: TGTGCCAGCAGCTCCTGGACAGGGGACTCCGAGCAGTACTTC. It specifies CASSSWTGDSEQYF. The genes are TRBV7-9 and TRBJ2-7; 9 bases fit TRBD1. After removal of 4 bases from V and 6 bases from J, the junction contained 7 bases not matched to a gene. The V gene's germline CDR1 is SEHNR and CDR2 FQNEAQ (reference sequence). This CDR3 region has 14 residues.

The chain has TRBV6-5 and TRBJ1-2; D uncertain. Trimming took 5 bases from V and 2 from J, leaving 12 bases between them. The CDR3 contains 14 residues. The germline gives CDR1 MNHEY, CDR2 SVGAGI. For the CDR3, the DNA is TGTGCCAGCAGTCCCCGAGGGCAAAACTATGGCTACACCTTC. Protein sequence: CASSPRGQNYGYTF.